This T cell receptor (beta chain) was identified during a study of blood T cell repertoires in COVID-19. V lost 2 bases and J 0 bases, leaving 11 bases between the germline ends. This CDR3 contains 16 residues. The germline V gene has CDR1 PRHDT and CDR2 FYEKMQ (reference sequence). The protocol was immunoSEQ multiplex PCR, while the TCRdb copy is restricted to in-frame clones and leaves out a portion. The table shows fewer than 95,000 clones, with 74% occurring only once. This chain uses TRBV13 with TRBJ1-5; D is undetermined. The origin of this receptor is a man between 65 and 80 years old with COVID-19, enrolled during active disease. Sequencing used peripheral blood. The CDR3 region is CASSLRAGSSNQPQHF. Written as DNA, the CDR3 is TGTGCCAGCAGCTTAAGGGCGGGGAGTAGCAATCAGCCCCAGCATTTT. Complete variable domain (other parts from reference TRBV13 and TRBJ1-5): AAGVIQSPRHLIKEKRETATLKCYPIPRHDTVYWYQQGPGQDPQFLISFYEKMQSDKGSIPDRFSAQQFSDYHSELNMSSLELGDSALYFCASSLRAGSSNQPQHFGDGTRLSIL.